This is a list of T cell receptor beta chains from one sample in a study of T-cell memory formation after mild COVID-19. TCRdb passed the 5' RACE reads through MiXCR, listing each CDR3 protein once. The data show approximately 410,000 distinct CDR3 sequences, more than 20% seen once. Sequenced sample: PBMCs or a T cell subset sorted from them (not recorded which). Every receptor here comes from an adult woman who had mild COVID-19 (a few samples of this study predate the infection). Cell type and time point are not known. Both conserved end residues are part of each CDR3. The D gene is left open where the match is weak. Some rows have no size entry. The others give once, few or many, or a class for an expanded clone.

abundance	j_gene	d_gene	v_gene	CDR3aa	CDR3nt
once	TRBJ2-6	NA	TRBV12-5	CASVASGANVLTF	TGTGCTAGTGTGGCCTCTGGGGCCAACGTCCTGACTTTC
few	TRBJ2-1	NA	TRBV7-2	CASSFNGGSYNEQFF	TGTGCCAGCAGCTTTAACGGGGGCTCCTACAATGAGCAGTTCTTC
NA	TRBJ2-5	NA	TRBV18	CASSPPGTAQETQYF	TGTGCCAGCTCACCGCCCGGGACGGCCCAAGAGACCCAGTACTTC
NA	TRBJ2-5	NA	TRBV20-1	CSAVKGGETQYF	TGCAGTGCTGTAAAGGGAGGAGAGACCCAGTACTTC
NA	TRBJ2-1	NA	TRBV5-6	CASSPRRVDEQFF	TGTGCCAGCAGCCCTAGGCGGGTTGATGAGCAGTTCTTC
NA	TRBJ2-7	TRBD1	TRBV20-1	CSAPMGQSFYEQYF	TGCAGTGCTCCCATGGGACAGTCTTTCTACGAGCAGTACTTC
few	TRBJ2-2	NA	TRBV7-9	CASSPKGTGELFF	TGTGCCAGCAGCCCCAAAGGTACCGGGGAGCTGTTTTTT
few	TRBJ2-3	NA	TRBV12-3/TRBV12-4	CASAGPTDTQYF	TGTGCCAGCGCGGGCCCCACAGATACGCAGTATTTT
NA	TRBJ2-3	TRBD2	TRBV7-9	CASSPTGTRSTDTQYF	TGTGCCAGCAGCCCCACCGGGACTAGGAGCACAGATACGCAGTATTTT
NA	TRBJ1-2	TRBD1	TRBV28	CASSSQGAGNYGYTF	TGTGCCAGCAGTTCTCAGGGGGCTGGTAACTATGGCTACACCTTC
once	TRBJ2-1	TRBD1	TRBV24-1	CATSLPDRDNEQFF	TGTGCCACCAGCCTACCCGACAGGGACAATGAGCAGTTCTTC
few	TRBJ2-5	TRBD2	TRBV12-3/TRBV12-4	CASSPGGGPETQYF	TGTGCCAGCAGTCCCGGGGGGGGTCCAGAGACCCAGTACTTC
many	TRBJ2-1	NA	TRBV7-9	CASSLGEQFF	TGTGCCAGCAGCTTGGGTGAGCAGTTCTTC
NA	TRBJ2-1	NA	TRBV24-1	CATSDPHSSYNEQFF	TGTGCCACCAGTGACCCCCACAGCTCCTACAATGAGCAGTTCTTC
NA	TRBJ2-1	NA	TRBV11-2	CASSSWGLGRTNWFF	TGTGCCAGCAGCTCCTGGGGGTTGGGTCGTACAAATTGGTTCTTC
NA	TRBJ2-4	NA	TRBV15	CATSRLRDSNWAAKNIQYF	TGTGCCACCAGCAGACTCCGGGACTCAAACTGGGCTGCCAAAAACATTCAGTACTTC
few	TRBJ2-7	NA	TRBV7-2	CASSFERSAYEQYF	TGTGCCAGCAGCTTCGAACGCTCCGCCTACGAGCAGTACTTC
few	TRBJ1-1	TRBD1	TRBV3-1	CASSPLFPGQGKGTEAFF	TGTGCCAGCAGCCCCCTATTTCCGGGACAGGGGAAGGGGACTGAAGCTTTCTTT
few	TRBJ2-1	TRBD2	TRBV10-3	CAISDPGGATHEQFF	TGTGCCATCAGTGACCCGGGGGGAGCCACCCATGAGCAGTTCTTC
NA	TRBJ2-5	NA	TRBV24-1	CATRGSGSETQYF	TGTGCCACCCGAGGATCAGGGTCCGAGACCCAGTACTTC
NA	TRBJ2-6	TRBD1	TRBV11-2	CASSSPRDRGLSGANVLTF	TGTGCCAGCAGCTCGCCCCGGGACAGGGGACTCTCTGGGGCCAACGTCCTGACTTTC
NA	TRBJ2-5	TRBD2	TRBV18	CASSPGTSDETQYF	TGTGCCAGCTCACCAGGGACTAGCGACGAGACCCAGTACTTC
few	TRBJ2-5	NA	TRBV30	CAWSGQGGGQETQYF	TGTGCCTGGAGTGGACAGGGAGGAGGCCAAGAGACCCAGTACTTC
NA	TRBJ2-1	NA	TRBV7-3	CASSLGGTFPNEQFF	TGTGCCAGCAGCTTGGGCGGGACCTTCCCCAATGAGCAGTTCTTC
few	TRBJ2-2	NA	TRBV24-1	CATSDGLSGELFF	TGTGCCACCAGTGATGGGTTGTCCGGGGAGCTGTTTTTT
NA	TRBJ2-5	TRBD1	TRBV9	CASSVDRDSGATQYF	TGTGCCAGCAGCGTAGACCGGGACAGTGGTGCGACCCAGTACTTC
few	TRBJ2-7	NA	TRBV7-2	CASGEGRSYEQYF	TGTGCCAGTGGGGAAGGGAGGTCCTACGAGCAGTACTTC
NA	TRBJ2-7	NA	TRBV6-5	CASSLVSGASSYEQYF	TGTGCCAGCAGCCTAGTCTCTGGGGCTTCCTCCTACGAGCAGTACTTC
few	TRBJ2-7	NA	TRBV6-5	CASSTSSEQYF	TGTGCCAGCAGCACTAGCTCCGAGCAGTACTTC
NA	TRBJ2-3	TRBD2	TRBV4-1	CASRRLAGLSDTQYF	TGCGCCAGCAGACGACTAGCGGGGCTCTCAGATACGCAGTATTTT
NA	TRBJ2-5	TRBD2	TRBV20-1	CSARDHGTSGIQETQYF	TGCAGTGCTAGAGATCATGGGACTAGCGGGATACAAGAGACCCAGTACTTC
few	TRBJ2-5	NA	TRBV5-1	CASSAGRGPRETQYF	TGCGCCAGCAGTGCGGGGCGGGGGCCGAGAGAGACCCAGTACTTC
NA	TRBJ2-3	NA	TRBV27	CASSPTGAEEDTQYF	TGTGCCAGCAGTCCGACAGGAGCAGAAGAAGATACGCAGTATTTT
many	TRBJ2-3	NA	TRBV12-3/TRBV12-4	CASRNDYHTDTQYF	TGTGCCAGCAGGAACGACTACCACACAGATACGCAGTATTTT
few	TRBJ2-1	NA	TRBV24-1	CATSDSYNEQFF	TGTGCCACCAGTGACAGCTACAATGAGCAGTTCTTC
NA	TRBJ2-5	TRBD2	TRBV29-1	CSADRTSGGPQYF	TGCAGCGCCGACCGGACTAGCGGGGGGCCCCAGTACTTC
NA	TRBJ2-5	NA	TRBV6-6	CASSRQGLQETQYF	TGTGCCAGCAGCCGTCAGGGGCTCCAAGAGACCCAGTACTTC
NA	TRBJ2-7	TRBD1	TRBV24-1	CATSSSGTDLYEQYF	TGTGCCACCAGTAGCTCCGGGACAGACCTCTACGAGCAGTACTTC
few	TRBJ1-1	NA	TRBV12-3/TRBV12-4	CASRPLLNTEAFF	TGTGCCAGCAGACCTTTGCTGAACACTGAAGCTTTCTTT
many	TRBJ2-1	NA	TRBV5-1	CASSDRGGAEQFF	TGCGCCAGCAGTGATCGGGGTGGGGCTGAGCAGTTCTTC
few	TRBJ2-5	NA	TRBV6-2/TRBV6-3	CASSHDWAQYF	TGTGCCAGCAGTCACGATTGGGCCCAGTACTTC
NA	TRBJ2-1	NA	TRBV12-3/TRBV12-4	CASSLVAYNEQFF	TGTGCCAGCAGTCTAGTAGCCTACAATGAGCAGTTCTTC
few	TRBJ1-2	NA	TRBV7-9	CASSLGHRDNYGYTF	TGTGCCAGCAGCTTAGGCCACAGGGATAACTATGGCTACACCTTC